Below, 23 T cell receptor beta chains from the same sample are listed, as sequenced in a study of shared clonotypes between healthy human individuals. Sequenced by immunoSEQ multiplex PCR; TCRdb stores in-frame clones only, minus some. The data show around 1.6 million clones, nearly 99% seen once. Sequenced material: naive CD4+ T cells sorted from blood. Specified subset: CD45RA+ positively selected. The receptor source for this set is a man younger than 45 in good health.

V and J are TRBV7-6 and TRBJ2-6; 9 positions agree with TRBD2. Trimming at V came to 3 bases and at J to 0 bases, leaving 3 bases not matched to a gene. CDR3 size: 17 residues. CDR1 is SGHVS, CDR2 FNYEAQ, per germline. The CDR3 DNA is TGTGCCAGCAGCTTGGGACTAGCCCTCTCTGGGGCCAACGTCCTGACTTTC. The encoded protein is CASSLGLALSGANVLTF. Supplemented by reference TRBV7-6 and TRBJ2-6, the full variable domain reads GAGVSQSPRYKVTKRGQDVALRCDPISGHVSLYWYRQALGQGPEFLTYFNYEAQQDKSGLPNDRFSAERPEGSISTLTIQRTEQRDSAMYRCASSLGLALSGANVLTFGAGSRLTVL.

The genes are TRBV15 and TRBJ2-7, with TRBD1 identical over 7 bases. The V and J ends lost 1 base and 10 bases, in that order; junction bases with no gene match: 13. The V gene's germline CDR1 is LNHNV and CDR2 YYDKDF (reference sequence). The CDR3 loop spans 15 amino acids. CDR3 residues: CATSRAQGPITRQYF. The CDR3 coding sequence is TGTGCCACCAGCAGAGCACAGGGGCCTATAACCCGCCAGTACTTC.

The V gene is TRBV10-1, the J gene TRBJ2-7; D is uncertain. The ends were cut back, 8 bases at V and 4 bases at J, with 6 bases in the middle. Germline V gene data show CDR1 as WNHNN and CDR2 as SYGVQD (reference sequence). The CDR3 has 10 residues. In DNA, the CDR3 is TGCGCCAGCGGGGATTACGAGCAGTACTTC. Translating gives CASGDYEQYF.

V is TRBV10-3 and J is TRBJ2-3; the D gene is possibly TRBD1 (6 bases). The germline CDR1 and CDR2 sequences are ENHRY and SYGVKD. V lost 2 bases and J lost 2, with 11 bases in between. This CDR3 has 15 residues. Here the CDR3 reads CAISETQGTTDTQYF. The CDR3 DNA reads as TGTGCCATCAGTGAGACGCAGGGGACCACAGATACGCAGTATTTT.

Regarding this clone: A junction end diverges from the germline sequence, so it may reflect a read error. This chain uses TRBV5-1 with TRBJ2-3; tentatively, D is TRBD1 (5 bases). Germline CDR1 reads SGHRS; CDR2 reads YFSETQ. This CDR3 contains 17 residues. CDR3 region: CASRLVKQAAGTDTQYF. The CDR3 nucleotides are TGCGCCAGCAGATTGGTCAAACAGGCTGCCGGGACAGATACGCAGTATTTT.

This chain joins TRBV9 and TRBJ2-2; D may be TRBD2 (6 bases). CDR3 length equals 16 residues. The germline V and J ends were trimmed by 1 base and 1 base, with 11 bases remaining between them. CDR1 and CDR2 from the germline V gene are SGDLS and YYNGEE. The CDR3 spells CASSVRGLQNTGELFF. The CDR3 nucleotides are TGTGCCAGCAGCGTACGGGGACTCCAGAACACCGGGGAGCTGTTTTTT.

The rearrangement uses TRBV13 and TRBJ2-6, with TRBD2 matching over 13 bases. CDR3 size: 19 residues. The V segment lost 2 bases and the J segment 0 bases; nucleotides outside the gene matches: 4. Germline V CDR1 and CDR2: PRHDT, FYEKMQ (reference sequence). CDR3 protein: CASSLLRLAGGSGANVLTF. Here the CDR3 DNA reads TGTGCCAGCAGCTTACTCCGACTAGCGGGAGGCTCTGGGGCCAACGTCCTGACTTTC. Together with reference TRBV13 and TRBJ2-6, the CDR3 gives the full variable domain: AAGVIQSPRHLIKEKRETATLKCYPIPRHDTVYWYQQGPGQDPQFLISFYEKMQSDKGSIPDRFSAQQFSDYHSELNMSSLELGDSALYFCASSLLRLAGGSGANVLTFGAGSRLTVL.

V gene TRBV5-4 combines with J gene TRBJ2-2, with D possibly TRBD1 on 6 matching bases. This CDR3 spans 14 amino acids. The V and J ends lost 3 bases and 5 bases respectively, with 11 bases between them. From germline, CDR1 is SGHNT and CDR2 YYREEE (reference sequence). The CDR3 nucleotides read TGTGCCAGCAGCTACGAAACAGGGACCGGGGAGCTGTTTTTT. Translating gives CASSYETGTGELFF.

The chain links TRBV11-2 to TRBJ1-3; D remains unclear. CDR3 length: 15 amino acids. Germline CDR1 is SGHAT and CDR2 is FQNNGV. V shed 6 bases and J shed 0 bases, with 12 bases lying between them. The CDR3 loop is CASSFPGGSGNTIYF. CDR3 nucleotides: TGTGCCAGCAGTTTTCCGGGAGGCTCTGGAAACACCATATATTTT.

The rearrangement links TRBV10-1 to TRBJ2-1; possible D gene TRBD1, 5 bases. This CDR3 region has 16 residues. Germline V gene data show CDR1 as WNHNN and CDR2 as SYGVQD (reference sequence). The ends were cut back, 0 bases at V and 4 bases at J, with 13 bases in the middle. The CDR3 DNA sequence: TGCGCCAGCAGTGAGTCGGCAGGGCTATTATACAATGAGCAGTTCTTC. Translating gives CASSESAGLLYNEQFF.

This rearrangement joins TRBV4-1 to TRBJ2-5, with D hard to call. V was clipped by 3 bases and J by 1 base, with 9 bases between them. This CDR3 contains 14 residues. The germline gives CDR1 MGHRA, CDR2 YSYEKL. The CDR3, as DNA: TGCGCCAGCAGCCATCCCACGTCCCAAGAGACCCAGTACTTC. Protein sequence: CASSHPTSQETQYF.

The chain recombines TRBV10-3 with TRBJ1-3; D is ambiguous. V was clipped by 9 bases and J by 0 bases, with 21 bases between them. The germline V gene encodes CDR1 ENHRY and CDR2 SYGVKD. This CDR3 region has 17 residues. CDR3 bases: TGTGCCATAAACCGCCAACGGAGCCCCGGCTCTGGAAACACCATATATTTT. It specifies CAINRQRSPGSGNTIYF.

Written as DNA, the CDR3 is TGTGCCAGCAGCTTGGCAAGGGGTGACACAGATACGCAGTATTTT. This codes for CASSLARGDTDTQYF. The genes are TRBV5-6 and TRBJ2-3, with D possibly TRBD1 on 5 matching bases. With 0 bases removed from V and 2 bases from J, the gap between germline ends came to 10 bases. The germline CDR1 and CDR2 sequences are SGHDT and YYEEEE. The CDR3 is 15 amino acids. Drawing the rest from reference TRBV5-6 and TRBJ2-3, the complete variable domain is DAGVTQSPTHLIKTRGQQVTLRCSPKSGHDTVSWYQQALGQGPQFIFQYYEEEERQRGNFPDRFSGHQFPNYSSELNVNALLLGDSALYLCASSLARGDTDTQYFGPGTRLTVL.

The rearrangement uses TRBV7-2 and TRBJ2-7, with unresolved D. CDR1 and CDR2 from the germline V gene are SGHTA and FQGNSA. The CDR3 loop spans 17 amino acids. V dropped 5 bases and J dropped 0 bases, with 20 bases sitting between them. The CDR3: CASSLLRTMDSSYEQYF. As DNA, the CDR3 is TGTGCCAGCAGCCTGCTTAGGACCATGGATAGCTCCTACGAGCAGTACTTC.

With regard to this clone: At the DNA level, this CDR3 is encoded by other sequences in the same sample as well. The chain links TRBV7-9 to TRBJ2-3, with 14 nucleotides matching TRBD2. CDR1 and CDR2 (germline): SEHNR, FQNEAQ (reference sequence). The J segment lost 1 base and the V segment lost 1 base, leaving 1 base of the junction unmatched. This CDR3 has 17 residues. The CDR3 region is CASSLGGLAGGTDTQYF. CDR3 in DNA: TGTGCCAGCAGCTTAGGGGGACTAGCGGGAGGCACAGATACGCAGTATTTT.

The chain has TRBV7-2 and TRBJ2-7; TRBD2 matches 7 bases. Germline V gene data show CDR1 as SGHTA and CDR2 as FQGNSA. Losses at the gene ends were 5 bases for V and 0 bases for J; bases not matched to a gene: 7. The CDR3 runs 15 residues. Here the CDR3 reads CASSPQAGISYEQYF. In DNA form, the CDR3 reads TGTGCCAGCAGCCCCCAAGCGGGGATCTCCTACGAGCAGTACTTC.

The genes are TRBV5-1 and TRBJ2-5; D unclear. Germline CDR1 and CDR2: SGHRS and YFSETQ. CDR3 size: 14 residues. Trimming pared 0 bases from V and 4 bases from J, leaving 10 bases between. CDR3 in DNA: TGCGCCAGCAGCTTGGCCATGGGGTCAGAGACCCAGTACTTC. It translates to CASSLAMGSETQYF.

The chain's CDR3 is CASSTARLAGVSYEQYF. CDR3 bases: TGTGCCAGCAGCACCGCCCGACTAGCGGGAGTATCCTACGAGCAGTACTTC. J is TRBJ2-7 and V is TRBV7-2, with 12 bases that match TRBD2. Germline assignment: CDR1 SGHTA and CDR2 FQGNSA. CDR3 size: 17 residues. The V and J ends lost 5 bases and 1 base, in that order; junction bases with no gene match: 9.

The V and J genes are TRBV5-1 and TRBJ2-7, with D possibly being TRBD1 (6 bases). Germline lookup yields CDR1 SGHRS and CDR2 YFSETQ. Trimming took off 4 bases at V and 6 bases at J, with 14 bases between the two ends. The CDR3 spans 13 residues. In nucleotides, the CDR3 is TGCGCCAGCAGCGAGGGACATAGGGGCGAGCAGTACTTC. It specifies CASSEGHRGEQYF.

V usage is TRBV5-1 and J usage is TRBJ1-4; D might be TRBD1 (5 bases). The CDR3 consists of 15 residues. The germline CDR1 and CDR2 sequences are SGHRS and YFSETQ. V lost 4 bases and J lost 0, with 10 bases in between. The CDR3 here is CASSNLTATNEKLFF. CDR3 bases: TGCGCCAGCAGCAACCTGACAGCAACTAATGAAAAACTGTTTTTT.

The V gene is TRBV7-6, the J gene TRBJ2-1; no definite D call. The CDR3 is 15 amino acids. The V end was cut by 2 bases, the J end by 8 bases, with 16 bases between. CDR1 and CDR2 from the germline V gene are SGHVS and FNYEAQ. This chain's CDR3 is CASSLSGAVPYEQFF. The CDR3 bases are TGTGCCAGCAGCTTATCGGGTGCCGTCCCTTATGAGCAGTTCTTC.

The chain carries TRBV27 and TRBJ2-1, with a tentative D call TRBD1 (6 bases). This CDR3 is built from 15 residues. CDR1 and CDR2 (germline): MNHEY, SMNVEV (reference sequence). V was pared by 6 bases and J by 4 bases, with 16 bases between. CDR3 DNA: TGTGCCAGCAGACGAGACAGGAGCCCTTACAATGAGCAGTTCTTC. As protein: CASRRDRSPYNEQFF.

The chain links TRBV7-3 to TRBJ1-2; D might be TRBD1 (6 bases). There are 12 residues in the CDR3. Looked up from germline, CDR1 is SGHTA and CDR2 is FQGTGA. With 5 bases removed from V and 9 bases from J, the gap between germline ends came to 13 bases. The CDR3 DNA follows: TGTGCCAGCAGCCTCACAGGGCTCAGCTACACCTTC. Its translation: CASSLTGLSYTF.